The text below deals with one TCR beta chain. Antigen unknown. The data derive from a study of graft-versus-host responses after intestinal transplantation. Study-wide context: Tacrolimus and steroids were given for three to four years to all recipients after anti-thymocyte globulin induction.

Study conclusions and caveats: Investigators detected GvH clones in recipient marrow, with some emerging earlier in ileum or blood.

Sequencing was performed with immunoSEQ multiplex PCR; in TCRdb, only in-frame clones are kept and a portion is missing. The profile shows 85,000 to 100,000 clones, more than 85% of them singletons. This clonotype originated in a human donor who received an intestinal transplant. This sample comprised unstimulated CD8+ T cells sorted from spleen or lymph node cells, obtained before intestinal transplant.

CDR3 nucleotide sequence: TGTGCCAGCAGTTCATGGACAGGGCCTAACACTGAAGCTTTCTTT. Translation gives CASSSWTGPNTEAFF. The rearrangement joins TRBV27 to TRBJ1-1; 8 bases align to TRBD1. Germline CDR1 is MNHEY and CDR2 is SMNVEV (reference sequence). J lost 2 bases, V lost 4 bases, and 6 bases had no gene match. This CDR3 comprises 15 residues.